The present entry profiles one TCR beta chain with its context. This clonotype was found many times. What antigen it recognizes has not been identified. No much larger clone exists at a distance of one base, and base qualities are not known. The sample comes from a study of identical twins (dated by TCRdb to 2016 to 2017). About the investigation overall: To test whether fetal clonotypes persist, this study deep-sequenced TCR alpha and beta repertoires from monozygotic twins, from unrelated adults of various ages, and from cord blood. To rule out contamination, replicate twin experiments were performed at different times with different library preparation protocols. General study outcomes and caveats: Fewer insertions were carried by abundant cord blood beta clonotypes; a weaker similar trend was observed in young adult naive repertoires, while no such trend was observed in memory repertoires. Out-of-frame TCR alpha sharing in monozygotic twins was systematically underestimated by recombination models, whereas sharing between unrelated individuals was in agreement with the recombination models. Because the same donors could not be followed over many years, conclusions were based on cross-sectional statistical analysis. The excess sharing between twins in beta out-of-frame sequences was weaker because fewer shared sequences reduced the signal-to-noise ratio. Invariant T cells such as MAIT and iNKT could partly confound zero-insertion analyses, although diverse VJ usage argued against such confounding for most clonotypes. Compared with coincidental sharing between unrelated individuals, out-of-frame TCR alpha sequences shared between twins had an excess of sequences with low generation probability.

Every donor in the study was a healthy Caucasian. The twin cohort comprised three pairs of female monozygotic twins, all aged about 18 to 30 years. RNA for TCR libraries was isolated from peripheral blood mononuclear cells. V loses 0 bases at its end and J loses 6 bases; junction bases beyond the gene matches: 13. The germline V gene gives CDR1 as SGHRS and CDR2 as YFSETQ. The CDR3 goes from the cysteine to the phenylalanine over 19 residues. The CDR3 DNA has 57 bases and is translated from base 1. The method was 5' RACE. Instrument on record: Illumina HiSeq 2000. A universal primer binding site was introduced by template switching, and a unique molecular identifier was present in the final cDNA, enabling accurate counting of TCR cDNA molecules. Specific primers in the conserved constant-segment region were used to synthesize first-strand cDNA for the TCR alpha and beta chains. To control for contamination, each cDNA library was double barcoded with a SMART-Mk sample barcode plus Illumina barcodes. TruSeq adapter sequences and Illumina sample barcodes were added in two successive PCR steps. The TCR alpha and beta cDNA libraries were sequenced on the Illumina HiSeq platform using custom primers. As for the original processing: Raw reads were processed with MiGEC to extract unique molecular identifiers, and MiXCR was used to determine CDR3 positions. Recombination models were inferred per individual with the repgenHMM and IGoR tools using an EM algorithm. The tcR package in R was used for shared clonotype analysis, with sharing normalized by the product of cloneset sizes. To study raw recombination without the effects of thymic and clonal selection, out-of-frame nonproductive sequences were analyzed. The public reads were run again by TCRdb, first through fastp at Q25 and then through MiXCR, and only productive beta chains were kept. Identical CDR3 protein sequences are pooled into one entry, listed with their most common genes and DNA. The V and J calls were determined by TCRdb, not by the authors. Within this sample are some 560,000 distinct CDR3 sequences, with approximately 9.6% of them counted one time only. The top ten constitute around 3% of the sample.

These records were also assigned to another study, of yellow fever vaccine responses in identical twins. From that second study: According to the authors, in identical twins the way T cells responded to vaccination appeared partly convergent and partly personalized. Focusing on identical twins, the study followed the T cell clones that responded to the vaccine, and did so with precision.

Source material: PBMCs. The chain is assembled from TRBV5-1 and TRBJ2-1, with TRBD2 matching 12 junction bases. This receptor was identified in a young woman in good health. The DNA sequence is as follows: TGCGCCAGCAGCTTGGGGGACCGACTAGCGGGAGTGGTTCGCAATGAGCAGTTCTTC. It codes for CASSLGDRLAGVVRNEQFF.